The present T cell receptor beta chain was sequenced within a study of blood T cell repertoires in COVID-19. About the study: The samples span acute and convalescent COVID-19 from the United States, Italy and Spain. T cells, B-cell-depleted T cells, or PBMCs provided the cDNA or gDNA that served as material.

The repertoire was sequenced with immunoSEQ multiplex PCR; TCRdb's copy has only in-frame clones and lacks some. This sample carries tens of thousands of clones, more than 85% of them seen once, and the ten largest clones take about 6.5%. CDR1 SGHRS and CDR2 YFSETQ come from the germline V gene. Trimming removed 0 bases at V and 1 base at J, with 7 bases between. The CDR3 spans 15 residues. As for this clone: Other DNA sequences in the sample encode the same CDR3.

Sequencing was carried out using peripheral blood. This receptor was obtained from a man aged 45 to 65 with active COVID-19. The V and J genes are TRBV5-1 and TRBJ2-2; D is uncertain. The CDR3 here is CASSLVAGNTGELFF. In DNA, the CDR3 is TGCGCCAGCAGCTTGGTCGCAGGGAACACCGGGGAGCTGTTTTTT.